The rows below give T cell receptor beta chains drawn from one sample of a study of blood T cell repertoires in COVID-19. The table came from immunoSEQ multiplex PCR; TCRdb's copy has only in-frame clones and leaves some out. The sample contains a few hundred thousand clones, 75% to 95% of which appear only once. The specimen sequenced was peripheral blood. The receptors were sampled from a woman aged 25-40 years with COVID-19, enrolled during active disease. CDR3s include the opening cysteine and the closing phenylalanine or tryptophan. The D gene is left open where the match is weak. The size field is filled for only some rows; it gives once, few, many or a size class.

j_call v_call clone_size d_call cdr3_aa cdr3_nt
TRBJ1-5 TRBV15 NA NA CATSARRDTSNQPQHF TGTGCCACCAGCGCGCGCCGGGACACTAGCAATCAGCCCCAGCATTTT
TRBJ1-2 TRBV4-2 NA NA CASSQEPGAANYGYTF TGTGCCAGCAGCCAAGAACCGGGAGCAGCTAACTATGGCTACACCTTC
TRBJ2-7 TRBV7-3 NA TRBD2 CASSLTRTSSYEQYF TGTGCCAGCAGCTTAACTAGGACTAGCTCCTACGAGCAGTACTTC
TRBJ1-2 TRBV19 NA TRBD1 CASRKTGATLNYGYTF TGTGCCAGTAGAAAAACAGGGGCAACTCTTAACTATGGCTACACCTTC
TRBJ2-7 TRBV28 NA TRBD2 CASSLAGTYEQYF TGTGCCAGCAGTCTAGCGGGAACCTACGAGCAGTACTTC
TRBJ2-2 TRBV21-1 NA NA CASSPMGTLSGELFF TGTGCCAGCAGCCCGATGGGGACACTCAGCGGGGAGCTGTTTTTT
TRBJ1-5 TRBV6-6 NA NA CASSRIQGGGNQPQHF TGTGCCAGCAGTCGAATTCAAGGGGGAGGCAATCAGCCCCAGCATTTT
TRBJ2-5 TRBV20-1 NA NA CSASSQTQETQYF TGCAGTGCTAGTTCCCAGACACAAGAGACCCAGTACTTC
TRBJ1-3 TRBV7-9 NA NA CASSLALAPGAISGNTIYF TGTGCCAGCAGCTTAGCGCTCGCCCCTGGGGCCATCTCTGGAAACACCATATATTTT
TRBJ1-2 TRBV18 NA NA CAKQVTLSNYGYTF TGTGCCAAACAGGTAACACTTTCTAACTATGGCTACACCTTC
TRBJ1-1 TRBV4-1 NA TRBD1 CASSPSQGTSEAFF TGCGCCAGCAGCCCCTCACAGGGGACCTCCGAAGCTTTCTTT
TRBJ2-5 TRBV4-2 NA NA CASSQGGGSETQYF TGTGCCAGCAGCCAAGGTGGGGGCTCGGAGACCCAGTACTTC
TRBJ2-3 TRBV7-9 once NA CASSLAGGATDTQYF TGTGCCAGCAGCTTAGCGGGGGGGGCGACGGATACGCAGTATTTT
TRBJ1-1 TRBV27 NA NA CASSLGGGLNTEAFF TGTGCCAGCAGTTTAGGGGGAGGCCTGAACACTGAAGCTTTCTTT
TRBJ2-7 TRBV4-1 NA TRBD1 CASSKRTGEQYF TGCGCCAGCAGCAAACGGACAGGCGAGCAGTACTTC
TRBJ1-5 TRBV12-5 NA NA CASGLTVSNQPQHF TGTGCTAGTGGTTTGACAGTTAGCAATCAGCCCCAGCATTTT
TRBJ1-4 TRBV15 NA NA CATSMGYDTNEKLFF TGTGCCACCAGCATGGGTTACGACACAAATGAAAAACTGTTTTTT
TRBJ2-3 TRBV5-8 NA NA CASSSDRTSTDTQYF TGTGCCAGCAGCTCCGACAGGACTAGCACAGATACGCAGTATTTT
TRBJ2-1 TRBV19 NA TRBD1 CASSILGQGSYNEQFF TGTGCCAGTAGTATCTTGGGACAGGGCTCCTACAATGAGCAGTTCTTC
TRBJ1-3 TRBV19 few TRBD1 CASSIVRDSSGNTIYF TGTGCCAGTAGTATTGTTCGGGACAGCTCTGGAAACACCATATATTTT
TRBJ1-2 TRBV4-1 few NA CASSQEVGGNYGYTF TGCGCCAGCAGCCAAGAGGTTGGCGGAAACTATGGCTACACCTTC
TRBJ2-7 TRBV9 NA TRBD2 CASSVGTSGAYEQYF TGTGCCAGCAGCGTCGGGACTAGCGGGGCCTACGAGCAGTACTTC
TRBJ2-7 TRBV30 NA TRBD2 CAWSVLGGRSYEQYF TGTGCCTGGAGTGTACTTGGCGGGAGATCCTACGAGCAGTACTTC
TRBJ1-5 TRBV9 NA TRBD1 CASSVGTGGNQPQHF TGTGCCAGCAGCGTAGGGACAGGGGGCAATCAGCCCCAGCATTTT
TRBJ2-1 TRBV5-1 NA TRBD2 CASSLWVAGPNEQFF TGCGCCAGCAGCTTATGGGTAGCGGGGCCCAATGAGCAGTTCTTC
TRBJ2-1 TRBV11-2 few NA CASSLAFFNEQFF TGTGCCAGCAGCTTAGCGTTTTTCAATGAGCAGTTCTTC
TRBJ2-3 TRBV6-4 NA TRBD2 CASSVGLAAPDTQYF TGTGCCAGCAGTGTCGGACTAGCGGCTCCCGATACGCAGTATTTT